The present entry profiles one T cell receptor (beta chain) with its context. The data stem from a study of T cell repertoires in ileal Crohn's disease. As for the study in general: Operated complications were stricturing disease (about 60%) and penetrating disease (around 39%).

Measured with immunoSEQ multiplex PCR; TCRdb has only the in-frame clones, and not every one. The sample yields 13,000 or so clones, roughly 80% seen once. J was trimmed by 5 bases and V by 1 base; bases with no gene match: 7. This CDR3 contains 16 residues. Germline V lookup: CDR1 SGHRS, CDR2 YFSETQ. Time point defined: neoterminal ileum biopsy at postoperative endoscopy, about 6 months after surgery. Eligibility required adulthood, ileal or ileocolonic Crohn's disease and indicated ileocolonic resection. The sequenced sample consisted of ileal tissue. This chain joins TRBV5-1 and TRBJ2-3; 10 bases are a match to TRBD2. The sequence was collected from an adult with Crohn's disease. The CDR3, as DNA: TGCGCCAGCAGCTTGAACTTACCTAGCGGGGGAGATACGCAGTATTTT. Protein: CASSLNLPSGGDTQYF.